These T cell receptor beta chains were read from a single sample in a study of blood T cell repertoires in COVID-19. Assay: immunoSEQ multiplex PCR; the TCRdb copy retains only in-frame clones and omits some. There are about 150,000 clones in the sample; 75% to 85% occur only once, and about 0.5% lies in the top ten. Sequenced material: peripheral blood. The source of these receptors is a man in his fifties or sixties with acute or convalescent COVID-19. CDR3s include the opening cysteine and the closing phenylalanine or tryptophan. Fields, in order: CDR3 DNA, CDR3 protein, clone size, V gene, J gene, D gene. The D gene is left open where the match is weak. For some rows the clone size is stated as once, few or many, or as a class when expanded; others skip it.

cdr3_nt: TGTGCCAGCAGTGAACGGGGACAGGGGGCCTCCTATAATTCACCCCTCCACTTT; cdr3_aa: CASSERGQGASYNSPLHF; clone_size: -; v_call: TRBV6-1; j_call: TRBJ1-6; d_call: TRBD1
cdr3_nt: TGTGCCAGTAGTATTAGGGCGGGAATGGCCGGGGAGCTGTTTTTT; cdr3_aa: CASSIRAGMAGELFF; clone_size: few; v_call: TRBV19; j_call: TRBJ2-2; d_call: -
cdr3_nt: TGCGCCAGCAGCTTGGTAGGGGCAGACTACGAGCAGTACTTC; cdr3_aa: CASSLVGADYEQYF; clone_size: few; v_call: TRBV5-1; j_call: TRBJ2-7; d_call: -
cdr3_nt: TGTGCCAGCAGTTACGATGGACAGGGAAAATTTGGCTACACCTTC; cdr3_aa: CASSYDGQGKFGYTF; clone_size: -; v_call: TRBV6-6; j_call: TRBJ1-2; d_call: TRBD1
cdr3_nt: TGTGCCAGCAGTTACCGGCGGGGGTCCTACAATGAGCAGTTCTTC; cdr3_aa: CASSYRRGSYNEQFF; clone_size: -; v_call: TRBV6-5; j_call: TRBJ2-1; d_call: TRBD2
cdr3_nt: TGCAGCGTTGTAGGGGGCAAGATAAGGGCTGAAGCTTTCTTT; cdr3_aa: CSVVGGKIRAEAFF; clone_size: -; v_call: TRBV29-1; j_call: TRBJ1-1; d_call: TRBD1
cdr3_nt: TGTGCCAGCAGCCAAGCCAGGGCTAATAATGAAAAACTGTTTTTT; cdr3_aa: CASSQARANNEKLFF; clone_size: once; v_call: TRBV4-2; j_call: TRBJ1-4; d_call: -
cdr3_nt: TGTGCCAGCAGCGTAGGAGGAGGGGTCTATGGCTACACCTTC; cdr3_aa: CASSVGGGVYGYTF; clone_size: -; v_call: TRBV9; j_call: TRBJ1-2; d_call: -
cdr3_nt: TGTGCCAGCAGCTTCGGTAGCGGGGGGGGCACAGATACGCAGTATTTT; cdr3_aa: CASSFGSGGGTDTQYF; clone_size: once; v_call: TRBV7-2; j_call: TRBJ2-3; d_call: TRBD2
cdr3_nt: TGTGCCAGCAGCCCTACCCCCGGTATCCCAGATACGCAGTATTTT; cdr3_aa: CASSPTPGIPDTQYF; clone_size: -; v_call: TRBV3-1/TRBV3-2; j_call: TRBJ2-3; d_call: -
cdr3_nt: TGTGCCAGCAGTTTACAGGGAATGACCTACGAGCAGTACTTC; cdr3_aa: CASSLQGMTYEQYF; clone_size: few; v_call: TRBV28; j_call: TRBJ2-7; d_call: -
cdr3_nt: TGTGCCAGCAGTTCTCCAGGGGCGAACACCGGGGAGCTGTTTTTT; cdr3_aa: CASSSPGANTGELFF; clone_size: -; v_call: TRBV6-5; j_call: TRBJ2-2; d_call: -
cdr3_nt: TGTGCCAGCAGCGATACAGGGGTAACGGGGCAGCCCCAGCATTTT; cdr3_aa: CASSDTGVTGQPQHF; clone_size: -; v_call: TRBV6-2/TRBV6-3; j_call: TRBJ1-5; d_call: TRBD1
cdr3_nt: TGTGCCAGCAGTTTCCGGGACAGAAGGAGCGGCTACACCTTC; cdr3_aa: CASSFRDRRSGYTF; clone_size: -; v_call: TRBV3-1/TRBV3-2; j_call: TRBJ1-2; d_call: TRBD1
cdr3_nt: TGCGCCAGCAGCCAGGGGGCCCGGAGCGGGGGGGCCGGCAATGAGCAGTTCTTC; cdr3_aa: CASSQGARSGGAGNEQFF; clone_size: -; v_call: TRBV4-3; j_call: TRBJ2-1; d_call: TRBD2
cdr3_nt: TGTGCAAGTCGCTTAGGGGACAGGGGCCCGGACAATGAGCAGTTCTTC; cdr3_aa: CASRLGDRGPDNEQFF; clone_size: -; v_call: TRBV12-2; j_call: TRBJ2-1; d_call: -
cdr3_nt: TGCGCCAGCAGCCAAGATGGGACAGGGTGGAGGGGGACCCAGTACTTC; cdr3_aa: CASSQDGTGWRGTQYF; clone_size: -; v_call: TRBV4-1; j_call: TRBJ2-5; d_call: TRBD1
cdr3_nt: TGTGCCAGCAGCAGCAGGGACTCGCAGACCGGGGAGCTGTTTTTT; cdr3_aa: CASSSRDSQTGELFF; clone_size: -; v_call: TRBV3-1/TRBV3-2; j_call: TRBJ2-2; d_call: -
cdr3_nt: TGTGCCAGCAGAAAGGGGGGACAGATAACGGATACGCAGTATTTT; cdr3_aa: CASRKGGQITDTQYF; clone_size: -; v_call: TRBV2; j_call: TRBJ2-3; d_call: -
cdr3_nt: TGCGCCAGCAGCCAAGAGGGGGGGTTGAGCTATGGCTACACCTTC; cdr3_aa: CASSQEGGLSYGYTF; clone_size: -; v_call: TRBV4-1; j_call: TRBJ1-2; d_call: -
cdr3_nt: TGTGCCAGCACCTTAACTCTACAGTACACTAACTATGGCTACACCTTC; cdr3_aa: CASTLTLQYTNYGYTF; clone_size: -; v_call: TRBV7-2; j_call: TRBJ1-2; d_call: -
cdr3_nt: TGTGCCAGCAGTTACAGCAACTATGGCTACACCTTC; cdr3_aa: CASSYSNYGYTF; clone_size: few; v_call: TRBV6-5; j_call: TRBJ1-2; d_call: -
cdr3_nt: TGTGCCAGCAGTTTCTCCTTAAGGGGCTATGGCTACACCTTC; cdr3_aa: CASSFSLRGYGYTF; clone_size: -; v_call: TRBV28; j_call: TRBJ1-2; d_call: -
cdr3_nt: TGTGCCAGCAGTGACAGGTGGGGGGGCAGTAATGAGCAGTTCTTC; cdr3_aa: CASSDRWGGSNEQFF; clone_size: -; v_call: TRBV2; j_call: TRBJ2-1; d_call: -
cdr3_nt: TGTGCCAGCAGTCCCCTACCCGGGAGAGCTTTCTTT; cdr3_aa: CASSPLPGRAFF; clone_size: -; v_call: TRBV12-3/TRBV12-4; j_call: TRBJ1-1; d_call: -
cdr3_nt: TGTGCCAGCAGTTACACCGGGAGCACTGAAGCTTTCTTT; cdr3_aa: CASSYTGSTEAFF; clone_size: -; v_call: TRBV6-2/TRBV6-3; j_call: TRBJ1-1; d_call: -
cdr3_nt: TGTGCCAGTCACCAGGGGTCTGGAAACACCATATATTTT; cdr3_aa: CASHQGSGNTIYF; clone_size: -; v_call: TRBV2; j_call: TRBJ1-3; d_call: -
cdr3_nt: TGTGCCACCAGCGTCCGGTCCAGTTTGGGCGAGCAGTTCTTC; cdr3_aa: CATSVRSSLGEQFF; clone_size: -; v_call: TRBV15; j_call: TRBJ2-1; d_call: -
cdr3_nt: TGTGCCAGCAGCTTGTCCAGGGGGCTCCGATTAGCTAACTATGGCTACACCTTC; cdr3_aa: CASSLSRGLRLANYGYTF; clone_size: -; v_call: TRBV5-4; j_call: TRBJ1-2; d_call: TRBD1
cdr3_nt: TGTGCCATCAGTGCTGGACAGGGGGGGAGCAATCAGCCCCAGCATTTT; cdr3_aa: CAISAGQGGSNQPQHF; clone_size: -; v_call: TRBV10-3; j_call: TRBJ1-5; d_call: TRBD1
cdr3_nt: TGTGCCAGCAGCTTAGTGACAGGGTTCCCCGGGGAGCTGTTTTTT; cdr3_aa: CASSLVTGFPGELFF; clone_size: -; v_call: TRBV11-2; j_call: TRBJ2-2; d_call: TRBD1
cdr3_nt: TGTGCCAGCAGCTGGCAAGGGGGGAACACTGAAGCTTTCTTT; cdr3_aa: CASSWQGGNTEAFF; clone_size: few; v_call: TRBV9; j_call: TRBJ1-1; d_call: -
cdr3_nt: TGTGCCAGCACCACCGGGACTAGCACCAAGAGGTACGAGCAGTACTTC; cdr3_aa: CASTTGTSTKRYEQYF; clone_size: -; v_call: TRBV28; j_call: TRBJ2-7; d_call: TRBD2
cdr3_nt: TGTGCCAGCAGCTTTCAGGGGGCGCGAGAGCAGTTCTTC; cdr3_aa: CASSFQGAREQFF; clone_size: -; v_call: TRBV7-2; j_call: TRBJ2-1; d_call: TRBD1
cdr3_nt: TGTGCCAGCAGCCTCGACAGGGCTGAAAAACTGTTTTTT; cdr3_aa: CASSLDRAEKLFF; clone_size: -; v_call: TRBV11-2; j_call: TRBJ1-4; d_call: TRBD1
cdr3_nt: TGCGCCAGCAGCTCCCTTACAGGGATCGCAGATACGCAGTATTTT; cdr3_aa: CASSSLTGIADTQYF; clone_size: -; v_call: TRBV5-1; j_call: TRBJ2-3; d_call: -
cdr3_nt: TGTGCCAGCAGTGTCGACAGAAATGCCGAGCAGTACTTC; cdr3_aa: CASSVDRNAEQYF; clone_size: -; v_call: TRBV2; j_call: TRBJ2-7; d_call: -
cdr3_nt: TGCGCCAGCAGCGGGGCAATGAGACTAGCGTACCAAGAGACCCAGTACTTC; cdr3_aa: CASSGAMRLAYQETQYF; clone_size: once; v_call: TRBV5-1; j_call: TRBJ2-5; d_call: TRBD2
cdr3_nt: TGTGCCAGCAGTTCCGGGAATTCACCCCTCCACTTT; cdr3_aa: CASSSGNSPLHF; clone_size: -; v_call: TRBV12-3/TRBV12-4; j_call: TRBJ1-6; d_call: -
cdr3_nt: TGTGCCAGCAGCCCGGCGGGGCAGCCCCAGCATTTT; cdr3_aa: CASSPAGQPQHF; clone_size: few; v_call: TRBV16; j_call: TRBJ1-5; d_call: -
cdr3_nt: TGTGCCAGCCTCTCGGGCGAGGCGGGGGGCACTGAAGCTTTCTTT; cdr3_aa: CASLSGEAGGTEAFF; clone_size: -; v_call: TRBV7-9; j_call: TRBJ1-1; d_call: -
cdr3_nt: TGTGCCACCGGGACAGGTTATGGCTACACCTTC; cdr3_aa: CATGTGYGYTF; clone_size: once; v_call: TRBV24-1; j_call: TRBJ1-2; d_call: TRBD1
cdr3_nt: TGTGCCAGCACCTTATCTCCCGGGACAGGGGGCGAGCAGTTCTTC; cdr3_aa: CASTLSPGTGGEQFF; clone_size: -; v_call: TRBV27; j_call: TRBJ2-1; d_call: TRBD1
cdr3_nt: TGCAGTGCTAGTGGTAGCGGCGGACGAGGAGGGACAGATACGCAGTATTTT; cdr3_aa: CSASGSGGRGGTDTQYF; clone_size: once; v_call: TRBV20-1; j_call: TRBJ2-3; d_call: -
cdr3_nt: TGTGCCAGTAGTATAGATCTTGGCCGTGAGCAGTTCTTC; cdr3_aa: CASSIDLGREQFF; clone_size: few; v_call: TRBV19; j_call: TRBJ2-1; d_call: -
cdr3_nt: TGCGCCAGCAGCCAAGATCTGACAGGGCCTAACTATGGCTACACCTTC; cdr3_aa: CASSQDLTGPNYGYTF; clone_size: -; v_call: TRBV4-1; j_call: TRBJ1-2; d_call: TRBD1
cdr3_nt: TGTGCCAGCAGTGATAGACAGGTACAAGAGACCCAGTACTTC; cdr3_aa: CASSDRQVQETQYF; clone_size: -; v_call: TRBV25-1; j_call: TRBJ2-5; d_call: -
cdr3_nt: TGTGCCAGCAGTCCGGGACAGGGCAGCTACGAGCAGTACTTC; cdr3_aa: CASSPGQGSYEQYF; clone_size: -; v_call: TRBV28; j_call: TRBJ2-7; d_call: TRBD1
cdr3_nt: TGTGCCAGCAGCTTGGCCCTCAAAGGGGGCAATCAGCCCCAGCATTTT; cdr3_aa: CASSLALKGGNQPQHF; clone_size: many; v_call: TRBV5-6; j_call: TRBJ1-5; d_call: -
cdr3_nt: TGTGCCAGCAGCCAAACAGGGGTCCTCCAAGAGACCCAGTACTTC; cdr3_aa: CASSQTGVLQETQYF; clone_size: -; v_call: TRBV14; j_call: TRBJ2-5; d_call: TRBD1
cdr3_nt: TGTGCCAGCAGCTTAGGCCCCACGACTAGCCTCTACGAGCAGTACTTC; cdr3_aa: CASSLGPTTSLYEQYF; clone_size: -; v_call: TRBV11-2; j_call: TRBJ2-7; d_call: TRBD2
cdr3_nt: TGTGCCACCAGTGATGTTTTCGGGACAGGGGTGTCTGGGGCCAACGTCCTGACTTTC; cdr3_aa: CATSDVFGTGVSGANVLTF; clone_size: -; v_call: TRBV24-1; j_call: TRBJ2-6; d_call: TRBD1
cdr3_nt: TGTGCCAGCAGCGTGACAGGGGGGAAGAACACTGAAGCTTTCTTT; cdr3_aa: CASSVTGGKNTEAFF; clone_size: -; v_call: TRBV7-2; j_call: TRBJ1-1; d_call: TRBD1
cdr3_nt: TGTGCCAGCAGCTCAATAGCCCACTCTAGCGTAGGCCCCTACGAGCAGTACTTC; cdr3_aa: CASSSIAHSSVGPYEQYF; clone_size: -; v_call: TRBV7-9; j_call: TRBJ2-7; d_call: -